This T cell receptor beta chain came from a study of T cells in Graves' hyperthyroidism and ophthalmopathy. General study results and limits: Blood also showed most of the thyroid clonotypes that were expanded above 0.001. The model forecast ophthalmopathy, anticipating it by a median approximately 6.1 months before onset.

Amplification of TCR beta CDR3 regions was performed using RNA transcripts as template. The study used the HTBI primer set for a first-round RT-PCR of the TCR CDR3. Each CDR3 protein gets one entry after TCRdb re-called the multiplex PCR reads with MiXCR. The sample shows 560,000 or so distinct CDR3 sequences, around 46% of them seen only once. A remark on this clonotype: Antigen unknown.

Patients aged 18 to 65 had newly diagnosed hyperthyroidism that had lasted under 2 months. Clinical symptoms, serum thyroxine, TRAb, thyroid ultrasound and orbital computed tomography informed diagnoses. The origin of this receptor is a woman aged 18-29 years with Graves' hyperthyroidism. The material sequenced was peripheral blood or thyroid tissue (not recorded which).

The CDR3 protein is CASSQDQRGSYEQYF. As DNA, the CDR3 is TGTGCCAGCAGCCAAGATCAGCGCGGCTCCTACGAGCAGTACTTC. V usage is TRBV6-1 and J usage is TRBJ2-7; D not resolved. CDR3 size: 15 residues. Trimming pared 6 bases from V and 0 bases from J, leaving 15 bases between. Germline V gene sequence: CDR1 MNHNS, CDR2 SASEGT.